This TCR beta chain was observed in a study of Ad26.COV2.S vaccination and SARS-CoV-2 variants. About the study: The COV1001 Ad26.COV2.S trial arm included the donor.

From germline, CDR1 is SGHAT and CDR2 FQNNGV. The V and J ends lost 1 base and 7 bases respectively, with 12 bases between them. CDR3 length: 14 residues. Assay: immunoSEQ multiplex PCR; the TCRdb copy retains only in-frame clones and omits some. The sample records approximately 300,000 clones, around 83% being singletons. Comment on this clone: Its specificity is unknown.

Study results and limitations: Substantial breadth was reported for post-vaccination spike-specific CD8+ and CD4+ T cells.

Treatment indicated: some 20 received Ad26.COV2.S at low or high dose, single or two shots; about 5 received placebo; per-sample allocation not given. The study sampled participants on day 63 after the first vaccine or placebo injection. The vaccine delivered Wuhan-strain SARS-CoV-2 spike through an Ad26 vector. This sequence was found in a person aged 18-65 years who received the Ad26.COV2.S COVID-19 vaccine or a placebo. The sample in question was peripheral blood, obtained in a trial of Ad26.COV2.S vaccine versus placebo. The chain employs TRBV11-2 and TRBJ2-3, with D possibly being TRBD1 (6 bases). DNA of the CDR3: TGTGCCAGCAGCTTAGGACTAAGGGGGAATACGCAGTATTTT. Translating it yields CASSLGLRGNTQYF.